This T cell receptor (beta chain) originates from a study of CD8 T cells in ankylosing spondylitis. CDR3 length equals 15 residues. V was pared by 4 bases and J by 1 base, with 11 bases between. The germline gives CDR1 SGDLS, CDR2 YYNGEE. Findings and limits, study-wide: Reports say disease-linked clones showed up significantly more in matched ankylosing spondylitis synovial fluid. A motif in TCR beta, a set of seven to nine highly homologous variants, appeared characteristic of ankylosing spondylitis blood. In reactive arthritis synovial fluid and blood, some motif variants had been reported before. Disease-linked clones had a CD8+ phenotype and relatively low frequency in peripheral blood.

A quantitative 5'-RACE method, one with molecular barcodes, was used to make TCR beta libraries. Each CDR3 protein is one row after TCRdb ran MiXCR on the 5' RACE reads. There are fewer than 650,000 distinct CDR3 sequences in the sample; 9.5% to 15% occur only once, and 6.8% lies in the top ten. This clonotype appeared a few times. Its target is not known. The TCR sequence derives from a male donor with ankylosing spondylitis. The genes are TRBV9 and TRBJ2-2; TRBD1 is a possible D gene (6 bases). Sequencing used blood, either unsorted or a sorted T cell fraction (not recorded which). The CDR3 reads CASSNRAGNTGELFF. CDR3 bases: TGTGCCAGCAGCAACAGGGCGGGGAACACCGGGGAGCTGTTTTTT.